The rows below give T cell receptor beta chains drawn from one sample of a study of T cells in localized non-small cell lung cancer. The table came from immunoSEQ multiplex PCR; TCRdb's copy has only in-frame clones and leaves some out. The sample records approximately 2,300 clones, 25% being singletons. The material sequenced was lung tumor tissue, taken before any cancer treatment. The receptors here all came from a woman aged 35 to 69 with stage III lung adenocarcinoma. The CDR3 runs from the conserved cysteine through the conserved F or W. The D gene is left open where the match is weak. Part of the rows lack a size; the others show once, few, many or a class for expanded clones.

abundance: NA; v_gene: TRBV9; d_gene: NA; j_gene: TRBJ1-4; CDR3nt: TGTGCCAGCCGGCTTTTGACTAATGAAAAACTGTTTTTT; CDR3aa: CASRLLTNEKLFF
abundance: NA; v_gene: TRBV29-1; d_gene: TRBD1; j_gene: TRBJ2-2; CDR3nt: TGCAGCGTTGGACAGGGGTCGAACACCGGGGAGCTGTTTTTT; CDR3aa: CSVGQGSNTGELFF
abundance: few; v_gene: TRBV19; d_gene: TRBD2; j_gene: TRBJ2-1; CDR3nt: TGTGCCAGTAGACGATTGGAGGGCGGGAGGGCCAATGAGCAGTTCTTC; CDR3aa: CASRRLEGGRANEQFF
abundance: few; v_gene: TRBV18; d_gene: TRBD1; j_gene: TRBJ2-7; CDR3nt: TGTGCCAGCTCGCAACAGGGGTACGAGCAGTACTTC; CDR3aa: CASSQQGYEQYF
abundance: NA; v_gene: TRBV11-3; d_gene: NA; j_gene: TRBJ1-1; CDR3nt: TGTGCCAGCAGCGCTGACGGAATGAACACTGAAGCTTTCTTT; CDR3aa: CASSADGMNTEAFF
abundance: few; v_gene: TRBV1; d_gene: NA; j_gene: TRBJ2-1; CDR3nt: TGCGCCAGCAGCCAAGCGTCAGGGAACAATGAGCAGTTCTTC; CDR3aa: CASSQASGNNEQFF
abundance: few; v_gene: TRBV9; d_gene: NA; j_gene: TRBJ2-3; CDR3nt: TGTGCCAGCAGCATCCAGCACTGGGATACGCAGTATTTT; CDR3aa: CASSIQHWDTQYF
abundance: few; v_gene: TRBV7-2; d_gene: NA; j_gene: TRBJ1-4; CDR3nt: TGTGCCAGCAGCTTTCTAGAAGGGGGAATTAGGTTTTTT; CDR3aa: CASSFLEGGIRFF
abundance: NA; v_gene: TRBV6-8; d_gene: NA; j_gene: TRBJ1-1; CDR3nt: TGTGCCAGCAGCTTGGGACTGGCCAACACTGAAGCTTTCTTT; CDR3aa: CASSLGLANTEAFF
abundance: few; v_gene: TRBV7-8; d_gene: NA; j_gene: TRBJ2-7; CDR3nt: TGTGCCAGCAGCAGAAGACCCACCGCCTCCTACGAGCAGTACTTC; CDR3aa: CASSRRPTASYEQYF
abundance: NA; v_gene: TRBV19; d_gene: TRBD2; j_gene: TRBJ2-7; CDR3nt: TGTGCCAGTAGTATGCTAGCGGGACCTAGCGAGCAGTACTTC; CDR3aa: CASSMLAGPSEQYF
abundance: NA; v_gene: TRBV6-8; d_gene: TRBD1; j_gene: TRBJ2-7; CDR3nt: TGTGCCAGCAGTACCACAGGGGGCGAGCAGTACTTC; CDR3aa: CASSTTGGEQYF
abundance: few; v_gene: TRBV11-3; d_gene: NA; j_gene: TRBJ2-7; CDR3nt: TGTGCCAGCAGCCCCGGGGACGACTCCTACGAGCAGTACTTC; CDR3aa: CASSPGDDSYEQYF
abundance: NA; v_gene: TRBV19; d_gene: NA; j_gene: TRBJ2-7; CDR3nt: TGTGCCAGTAGTAACCAACCAGGGGGGCTAAAGGAGCAGTACTTC; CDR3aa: CASSNQPGGLKEQYF
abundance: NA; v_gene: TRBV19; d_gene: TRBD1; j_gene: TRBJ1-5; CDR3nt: TGTGCCAGTACCACTAACTCCGGACAGGGCGGTGGGCCCCAGCATTTT; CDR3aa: CASTTNSGQGGGPQHF
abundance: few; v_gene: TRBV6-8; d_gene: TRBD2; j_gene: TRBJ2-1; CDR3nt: TGTGCCAGCAGTTACCATCTTGGGACTAGCGGCACACGTAGGCAGTTCTTC; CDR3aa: CASSYHLGTSGTRRQFF
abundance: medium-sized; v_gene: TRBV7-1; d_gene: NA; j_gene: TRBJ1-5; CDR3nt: TGTGCCAGCAGCACCCGGGCCAATCAGCCCCAGCATTTT; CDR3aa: CASSTRANQPQHF
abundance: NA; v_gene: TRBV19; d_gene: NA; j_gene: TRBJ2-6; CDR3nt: TGTGCCAGTACCCTAACACGCTCTGGGGCCAACGTCCTGACTTTC; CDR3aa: CASTLTRSGANVLTF
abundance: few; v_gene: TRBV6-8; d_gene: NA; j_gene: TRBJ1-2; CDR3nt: TGTGCCAGCAGGGGACGGGGATACCTCTATGGCTACACCTTC; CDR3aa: CASRGRGYLYGYTF
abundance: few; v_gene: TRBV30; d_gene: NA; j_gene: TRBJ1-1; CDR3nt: TGTGCCTGGAGTTATCGGGCCGGGGTAGAGGAAGCTTTCTTT; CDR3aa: CAWSYRAGVEEAFF
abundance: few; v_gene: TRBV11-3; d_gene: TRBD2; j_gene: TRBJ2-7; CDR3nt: TGTGCCAGCAGGGGCATAGCGGGAGGGATCTACGAGCAGTACTTC; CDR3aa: CASRGIAGGIYEQYF
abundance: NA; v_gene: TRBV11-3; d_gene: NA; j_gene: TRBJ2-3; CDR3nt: TGTGCCAGCAGCTCCTTCGGGGTTAGCACAGATACGCAGTATTTT; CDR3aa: CASSSFGVSTDTQYF
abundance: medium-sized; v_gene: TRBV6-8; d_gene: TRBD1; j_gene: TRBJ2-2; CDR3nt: TGTGCCAGCAGTCTAGGGACAGGTAACACCGGGGAGCTGTTTTTT; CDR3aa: CASSLGTGNTGELFF
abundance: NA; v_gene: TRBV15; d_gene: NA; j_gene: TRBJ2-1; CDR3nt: TGTGCCACCAGCAGAGATGGACAGTCCTACAATGAGCAGTTCTTC; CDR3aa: CATSRDGQSYNEQFF
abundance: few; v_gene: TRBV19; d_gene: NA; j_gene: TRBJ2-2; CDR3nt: TGTGCCAGTAGTCCCCGTGGGACGAGCACCGGGGAGCTGTTTTTT; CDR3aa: CASSPRGTSTGELFF
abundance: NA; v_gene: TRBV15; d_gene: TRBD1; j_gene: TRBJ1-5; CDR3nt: TGTGCCACCAGTCAGGACAGGGGGTATCAGCCCCAGCATTTT; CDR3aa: CATSQDRGYQPQHF
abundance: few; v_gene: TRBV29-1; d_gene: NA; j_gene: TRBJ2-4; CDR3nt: TGCAGCGTTGAACCCCCAGGACTCAAAAACATTCAGTACTTC; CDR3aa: CSVEPPGLKNIQYF
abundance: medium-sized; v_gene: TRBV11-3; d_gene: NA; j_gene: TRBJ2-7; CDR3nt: TGTGCCAGCAGCTCTCTAGGTGGGAGCCCCGACGAGCAGTACTTC; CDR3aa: CASSSLGGSPDEQYF
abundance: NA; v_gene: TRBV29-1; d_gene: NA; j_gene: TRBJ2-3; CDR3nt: TGCAGCGTCTACGGACTTTATAGCACAGATACGCAGTATTTT; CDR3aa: CSVYGLYSTDTQYF
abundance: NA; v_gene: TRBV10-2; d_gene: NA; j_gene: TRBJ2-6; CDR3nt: TGCGCCAGCCTTGGAGCAGGCGGTGGCCTCGGCTCTGGGGCCAACGTCCTGACTTTC; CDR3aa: CASLGAGGGLGSGANVLTF
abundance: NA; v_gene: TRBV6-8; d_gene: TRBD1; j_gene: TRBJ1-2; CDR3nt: TGTGCCAGCAGTGGAACAGGGGACTATGGCTACACCTTC; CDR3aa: CASSGTGDYGYTF
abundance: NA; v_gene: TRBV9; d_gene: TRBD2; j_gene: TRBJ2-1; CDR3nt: TGTGCCAGCAGCGCCTTAATCCCGGGACTAGCGGCCCTTACCAATGAGCAGTTCTTC; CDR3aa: CASSALIPGLAALTNEQFF
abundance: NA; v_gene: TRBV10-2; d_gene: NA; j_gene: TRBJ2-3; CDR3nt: TGCGCCAGCAGTCTGGGGGCGCGCACAGATACGCAGTATTTT; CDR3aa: CASSLGARTDTQYF
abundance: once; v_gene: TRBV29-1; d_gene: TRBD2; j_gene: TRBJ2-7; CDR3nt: TGCAGCTGTGGGACTAGCGGGGGAGACGAGCAGTACTTC; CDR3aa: CSCGTSGGDEQYF